The TCR beta chain under discussion was sequenced for a study of cytomegalovirus exposure and HLA in healthy donors. The study's findings and limits: The study had only CMV serostatus as immune exposure information. In presence/absence analyses, roughly uniform sequencing depth across donors was assumed. Later work found that TCR association rates differed between HLA loci; DRB1 had the most and HLA-C the fewest. An analysis done earlier found most TCR beta V segments productive about 90% or about 30% of the time.

PCR used 60 Vbeta primers and 13 Jbeta primers. Profiled with immunoSEQ multiplex PCR; TCRdb holds only in-frame clones, not every one. The sample comprises about 180,000 clones, 60% to 85% of which are singletons, and 5% to 7% rests with the top ten. On this clone itself: What it binds is not known.

The V gene's germline CDR1 is SEHNR and CDR2 FQNEAQ (reference sequence). The ends were cut back, 5 bases at V and 2 bases at J, with 16 bases in the middle. The CDR3 spans 15 residues. This sequence originates from a middle-aged man in good health and CMV-seronegative. The source material was PBMCs. The chain has TRBV7-9 and TRBJ2-7, with unresolved D. The DNA of the CDR3 is TGTGCCAGCAGCCCGCCGGGTCGGCAAACCTACGAGCAGTACTTC. Amino acid sequence: CASSPPGRQTYEQYF.